This entry is about one TCR beta chain. The data belong to a study of blood T cell repertoires in COVID-19. Profiled with immunoSEQ multiplex PCR; TCRdb holds only in-frame clones, not every one. The table includes approximately 88,000 clones, about 90% detected once. Trimming took 2 bases from V and 7 from J; bases not matched to a gene: 9. Germline-derived CDR1 and CDR2 are LGHNA and YNFKEQ. CDR3 length: 16 residues. The source of this sequence is a woman between 50 and 59 years old in a cohort sampled during active COVID-19. The sequencing input was peripheral blood. V and J are TRBV4-2 and TRBJ2-1; 9 positions match TRBD2. CDR3 residues: CASSQIAGESRNEQFF. The CDR3 DNA is TGTGCCAGCAGCCAAATAGCGGGAGAATCGAGAAATGAGCAGTTCTTC.